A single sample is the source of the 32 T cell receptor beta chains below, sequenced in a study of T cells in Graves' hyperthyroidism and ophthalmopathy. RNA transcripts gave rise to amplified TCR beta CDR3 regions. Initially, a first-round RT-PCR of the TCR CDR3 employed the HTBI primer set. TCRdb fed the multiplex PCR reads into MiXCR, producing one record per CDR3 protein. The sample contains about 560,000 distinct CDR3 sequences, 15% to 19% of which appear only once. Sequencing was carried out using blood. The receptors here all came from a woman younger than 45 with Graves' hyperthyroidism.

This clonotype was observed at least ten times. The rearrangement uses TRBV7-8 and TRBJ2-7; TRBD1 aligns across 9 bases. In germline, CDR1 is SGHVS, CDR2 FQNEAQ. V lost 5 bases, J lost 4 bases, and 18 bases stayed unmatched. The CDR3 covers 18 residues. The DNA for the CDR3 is TGTGCCAGCAGCCCTAGGGGGGGGACAGGGCTCGGGGGATACGAGCAGTACTTC. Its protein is CASSPRGGTGLGGYEQYF.

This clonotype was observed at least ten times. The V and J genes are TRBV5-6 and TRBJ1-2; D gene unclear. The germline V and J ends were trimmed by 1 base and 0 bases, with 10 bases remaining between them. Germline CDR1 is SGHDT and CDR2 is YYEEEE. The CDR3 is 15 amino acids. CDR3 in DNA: TGTGCCAGCAGCTTGATGAGGGCAACTAACTATGGCTACACCTTC. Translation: CASSLMRATNYGYTF.

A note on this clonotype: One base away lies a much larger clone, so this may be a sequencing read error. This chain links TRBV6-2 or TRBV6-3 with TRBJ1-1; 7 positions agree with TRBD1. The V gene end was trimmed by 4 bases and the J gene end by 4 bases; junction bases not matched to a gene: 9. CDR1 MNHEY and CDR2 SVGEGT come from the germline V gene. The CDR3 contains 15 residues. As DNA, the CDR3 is TGTGCCAGCAGTTGGGACAGAGTGGAACCCACTGAAGCTTTCTTT. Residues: CASSWDRVEPTEAFF.

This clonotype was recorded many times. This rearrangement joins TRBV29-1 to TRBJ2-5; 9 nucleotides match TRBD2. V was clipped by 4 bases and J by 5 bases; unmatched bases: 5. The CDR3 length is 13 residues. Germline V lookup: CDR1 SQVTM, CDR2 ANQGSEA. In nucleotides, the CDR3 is TGCAGCGTTGGATTAGCGGGAGTGGAGACCCAGTACTTC. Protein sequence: CSVGLAGVETQYF.

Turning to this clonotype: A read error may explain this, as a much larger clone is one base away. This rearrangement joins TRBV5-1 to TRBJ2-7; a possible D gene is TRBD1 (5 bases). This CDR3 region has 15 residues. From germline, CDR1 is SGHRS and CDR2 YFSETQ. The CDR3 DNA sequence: TGTGCCAGCAACTTGGGGCAGGGCGGTTTTACCGAGCAGTACTTC. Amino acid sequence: CASNLGQGGFTEQYF.

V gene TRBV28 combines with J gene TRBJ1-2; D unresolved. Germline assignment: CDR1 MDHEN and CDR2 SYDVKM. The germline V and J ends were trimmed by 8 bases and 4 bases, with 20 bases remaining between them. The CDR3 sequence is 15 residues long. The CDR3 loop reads CASQPHVGYPYGYTF. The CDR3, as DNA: TGTGCCAGCCAACCCCATGTGGGGTACCCCTATGGCTACACCTTC.

The CDR3 DNA sequence: TGTGCCAGCAGCTTAAATGGTGGGGACACTGAAGCTTTCTTT. It codes for CASSLNGGDTEAFF. The rearrangement links TRBV7-9 to TRBJ1-1, with D unclear. The V gene lost 2 bases and the J gene lost 3 bases, with 10 bases spanning the gap. This CDR3 is 14 amino acids long. The germline V gene has CDR1 SEHNR and CDR2 FQNEAQ (reference sequence).

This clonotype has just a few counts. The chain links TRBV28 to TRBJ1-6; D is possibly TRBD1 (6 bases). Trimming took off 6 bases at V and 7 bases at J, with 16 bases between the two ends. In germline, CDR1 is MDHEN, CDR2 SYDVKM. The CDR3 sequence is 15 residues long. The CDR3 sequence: CASRTSGRGNSPLHF. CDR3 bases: TGTGCCAGCAGAACTTCGGGGAGGGGGAATTCACCCCTCCACTTT.

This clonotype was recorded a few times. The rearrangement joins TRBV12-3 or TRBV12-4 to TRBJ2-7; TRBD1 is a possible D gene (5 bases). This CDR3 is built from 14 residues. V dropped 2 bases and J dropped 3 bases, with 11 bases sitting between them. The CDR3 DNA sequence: TGTGCCAGCAGTTTATTCCAGGGCCTCTACGAGCAGTACTTC. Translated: CASSLFQGLYEQYF.

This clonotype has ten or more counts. The chain's CDR3 is CSVQNTEAFF. The CDR3 DNA follows: TGCAGCGTTCAGAACACTGAAGCTTTCTTT. The chain has TRBV29-1 and TRBJ1-1; D gene uncertain. V lost 5 bases, J lost 1 base, and 2 bases lay in between. CDR3 length: 10 residues. Germline CDR1 reads SQVTM; CDR2 reads ANQGSEA. The full variable domain, rest sourced from reference TRBV29-1 and TRBJ1-1, is SAVISQKPSRDICQRGTSLTIQCQVDSQVTMMFWYRQQPGQSLTLIATANQGSEATYESGFVIDKFPISRPNLTFSTLTVSNMSPEDSSIYLCSVQNTEAFFGQGTRLTVV.

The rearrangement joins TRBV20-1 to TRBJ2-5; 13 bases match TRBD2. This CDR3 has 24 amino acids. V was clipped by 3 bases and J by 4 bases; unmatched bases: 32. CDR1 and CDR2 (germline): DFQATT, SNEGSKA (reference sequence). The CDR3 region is CSARVGLAGESRLNSGGGRETQYF. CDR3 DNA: TGCAGTGCTAGGGTCGGACTAGCGGGAGAGTCGCGCCTAAACTCTGGGGGGGGTCGAGAGACCCAGTACTTC.

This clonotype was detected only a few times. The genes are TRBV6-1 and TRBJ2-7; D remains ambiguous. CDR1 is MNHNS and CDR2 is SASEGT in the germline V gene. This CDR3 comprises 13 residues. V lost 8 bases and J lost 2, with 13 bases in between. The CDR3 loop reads CASRTVNPYEQYF. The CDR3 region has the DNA TGTGCCAGCCGGACCGTAAACCCCTACGAGCAGTACTTC.

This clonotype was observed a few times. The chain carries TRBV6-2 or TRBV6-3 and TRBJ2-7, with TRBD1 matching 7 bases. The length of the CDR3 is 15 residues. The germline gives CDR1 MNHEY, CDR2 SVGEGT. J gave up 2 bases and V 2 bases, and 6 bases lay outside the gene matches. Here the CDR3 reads CASSYGDRVTYEQYF. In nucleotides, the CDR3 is TGTGCCAGCAGTTACGGAGACAGGGTGACCTACGAGCAGTACTTC.

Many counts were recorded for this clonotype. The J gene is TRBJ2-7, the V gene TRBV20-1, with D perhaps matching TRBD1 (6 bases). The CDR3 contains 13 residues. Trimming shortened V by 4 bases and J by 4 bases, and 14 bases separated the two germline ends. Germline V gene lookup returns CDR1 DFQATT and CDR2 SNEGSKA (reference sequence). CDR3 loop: CSAIPGHIYEQYF. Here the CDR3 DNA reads TGCAGTGCTATTCCGGGACATATTTACGAGCAGTACTTC.

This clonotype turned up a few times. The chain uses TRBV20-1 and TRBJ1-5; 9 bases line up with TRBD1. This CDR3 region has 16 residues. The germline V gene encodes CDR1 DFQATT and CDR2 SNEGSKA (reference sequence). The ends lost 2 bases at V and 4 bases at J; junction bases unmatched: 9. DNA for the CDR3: TGCAGTGCTAGAACCCCGGGACAGGGAGTAAATCAGCCCCAGCATTTT. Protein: CSARTPGQGVNQPQHF.

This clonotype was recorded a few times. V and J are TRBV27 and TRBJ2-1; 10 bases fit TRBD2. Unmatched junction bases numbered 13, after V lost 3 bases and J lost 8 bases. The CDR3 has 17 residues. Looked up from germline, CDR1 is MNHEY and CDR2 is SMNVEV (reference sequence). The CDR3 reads CASSFSGEREGRDEQFF. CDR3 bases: TGTGCCAGCAGTTTCTCCGGGGAGCGGGAGGGCCGGGATGAGCAGTTCTTC.

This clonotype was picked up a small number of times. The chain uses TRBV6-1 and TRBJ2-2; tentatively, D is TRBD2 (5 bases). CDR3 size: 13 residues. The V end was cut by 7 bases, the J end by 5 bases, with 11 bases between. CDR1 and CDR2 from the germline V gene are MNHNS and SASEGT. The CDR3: CASTGWETGELFF. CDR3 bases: TGTGCCAGCACGGGATGGGAAACCGGGGAGCTGTTTTTT.

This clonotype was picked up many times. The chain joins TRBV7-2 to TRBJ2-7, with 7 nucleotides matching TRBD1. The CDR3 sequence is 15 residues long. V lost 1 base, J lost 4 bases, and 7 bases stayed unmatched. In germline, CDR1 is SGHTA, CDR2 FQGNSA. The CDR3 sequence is CASSLGATGTYEQYF. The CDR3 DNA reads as TGTGCCAGCAGCTTAGGGGCGACAGGGACGTACGAGCAGTACTTC. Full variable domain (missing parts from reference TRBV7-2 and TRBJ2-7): GAGVSQSPSNKVTEKGKDVELRCDPISGHTALYWYRQSLGQGLEFLIYFQGNSAPDKSGLPSDRFSAERTGGSVSTLTIQRTQQEDSAVYLCASSLGATGTYEQYFGPGTRLTVT.

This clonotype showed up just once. The CDR3 is CASSLATWKDGYTF. CDR3 DNA: TGTGCCAGCAGCTTAGCGACCTGGAAGGATGGCTACACCTTC. The chain joins TRBV7-9 to TRBJ1-2; the D is unclear. The CDR3 contains 14 residues. Trimming took off 0 bases at V and 6 bases at J, with 11 bases between the two ends. Per germline, CDR1 SEHNR and CDR2 FQNEAQ (reference sequence).

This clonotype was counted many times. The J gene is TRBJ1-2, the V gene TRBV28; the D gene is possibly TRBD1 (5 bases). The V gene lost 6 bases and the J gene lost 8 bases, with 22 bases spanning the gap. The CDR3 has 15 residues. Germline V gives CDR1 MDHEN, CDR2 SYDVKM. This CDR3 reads CASSVLPGQSLGYTF. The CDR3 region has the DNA TGTGCCAGCAGCGTCCTTCCGGGGCAGTCCCTAGGCTACACCTTC.

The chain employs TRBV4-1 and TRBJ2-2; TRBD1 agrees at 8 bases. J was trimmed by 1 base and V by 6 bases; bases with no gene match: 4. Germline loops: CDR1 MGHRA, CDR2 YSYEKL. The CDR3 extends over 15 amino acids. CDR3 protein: CASRRTGLNTGELFF. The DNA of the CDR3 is TGCGCCAGCAGGCGGACAGGGTTGAACACCGGGGAGCTGTTTTTT.

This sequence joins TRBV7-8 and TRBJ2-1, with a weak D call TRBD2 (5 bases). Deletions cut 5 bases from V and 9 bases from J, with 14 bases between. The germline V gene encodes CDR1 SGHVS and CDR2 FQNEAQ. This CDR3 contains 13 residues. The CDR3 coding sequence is TGTGCCAGCAGCCCTAGCCGAGGGAGTGAGCAGTTCTTC. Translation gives CASSPSRGSEQFF.

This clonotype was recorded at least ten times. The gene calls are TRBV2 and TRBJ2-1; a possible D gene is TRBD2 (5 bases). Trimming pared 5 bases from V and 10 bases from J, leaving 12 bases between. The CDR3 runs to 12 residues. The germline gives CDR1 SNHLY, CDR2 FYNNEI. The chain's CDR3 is CASSRSGWEQFF. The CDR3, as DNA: TGTGCCAGCAGTCGAAGCGGTTGGGAGCAGTTCTTC.

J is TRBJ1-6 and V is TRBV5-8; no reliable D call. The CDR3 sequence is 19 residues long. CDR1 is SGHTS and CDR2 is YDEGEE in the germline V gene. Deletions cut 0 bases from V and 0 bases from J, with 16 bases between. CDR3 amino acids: CASSLAVGFASSYNSPLHF. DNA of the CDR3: TGTGCCAGCAGCTTGGCCGTCGGTTTCGCGAGCTCCTATAATTCACCCCTCCACTTT. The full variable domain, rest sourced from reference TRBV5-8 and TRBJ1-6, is EAGVTQSPTHLIKTRGQQATLRCSPISGHTSVYWYQQALGLGLQFLLWYDEGEERNRGNFPPRFSGRQFPNYSSELNVNALELEDSALYLCASSLAVGFASSYNSPLHFGNGTRLTVT.

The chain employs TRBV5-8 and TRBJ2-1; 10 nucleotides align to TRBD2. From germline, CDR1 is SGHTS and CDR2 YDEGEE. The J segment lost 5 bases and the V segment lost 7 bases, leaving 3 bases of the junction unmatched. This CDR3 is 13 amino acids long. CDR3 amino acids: CASGGLAHNEQFF. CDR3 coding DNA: TGTGCCAGCGGGGGACTAGCGCACAATGAGCAGTTCTTC.

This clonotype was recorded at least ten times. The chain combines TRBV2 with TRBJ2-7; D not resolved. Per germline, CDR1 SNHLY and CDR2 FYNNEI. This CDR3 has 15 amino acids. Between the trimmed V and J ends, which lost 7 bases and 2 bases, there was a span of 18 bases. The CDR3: CASTPMSIGTYEQYF. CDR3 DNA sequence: TGTGCCAGCACTCCTATGTCCATTGGAACCTACGAGCAGTACTTC.

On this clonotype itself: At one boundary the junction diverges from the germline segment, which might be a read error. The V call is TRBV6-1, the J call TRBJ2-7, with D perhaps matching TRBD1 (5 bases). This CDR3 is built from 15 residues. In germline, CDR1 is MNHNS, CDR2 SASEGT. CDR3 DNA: TGTGCCAGCAGTGAAGGACAGATATTCACCTACAAGCAGTACTTC. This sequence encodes CASSEGQIFTYKQYF.

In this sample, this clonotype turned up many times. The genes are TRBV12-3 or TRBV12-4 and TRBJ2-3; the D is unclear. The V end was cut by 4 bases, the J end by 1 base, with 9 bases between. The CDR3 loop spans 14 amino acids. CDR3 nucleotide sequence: TGTGCCAGCAGTTCCGGATACGGCACAGATACGCAGTATTTT. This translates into CASSSGYGTDTQYF.

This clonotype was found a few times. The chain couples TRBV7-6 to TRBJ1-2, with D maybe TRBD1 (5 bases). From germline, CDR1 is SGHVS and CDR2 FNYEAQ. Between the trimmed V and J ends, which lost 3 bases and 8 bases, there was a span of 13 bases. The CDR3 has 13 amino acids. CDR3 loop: CASSLIRGEGYTF. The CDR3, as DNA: TGTGCCAGCAGCTTGATCCGAGGGGAGGGCTACACCTTC.

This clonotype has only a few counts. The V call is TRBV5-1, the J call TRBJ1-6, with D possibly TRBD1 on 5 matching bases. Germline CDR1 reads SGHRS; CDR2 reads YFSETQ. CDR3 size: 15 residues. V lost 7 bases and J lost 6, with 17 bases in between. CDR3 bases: TGCGCCAGCCGTTTTTCGGGGGTCTTTAATTCACCCCTCCACTTT. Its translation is CASRFSGVFNSPLHF.

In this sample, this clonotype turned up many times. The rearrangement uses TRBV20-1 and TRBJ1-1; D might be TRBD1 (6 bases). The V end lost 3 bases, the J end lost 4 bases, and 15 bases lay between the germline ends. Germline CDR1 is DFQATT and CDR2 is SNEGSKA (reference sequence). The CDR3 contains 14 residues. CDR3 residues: CSARGAVEATEAFF. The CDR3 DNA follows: TGCAGTGCTAGGGGGGCGGTTGAGGCCACTGAAGCTTTCTTT.

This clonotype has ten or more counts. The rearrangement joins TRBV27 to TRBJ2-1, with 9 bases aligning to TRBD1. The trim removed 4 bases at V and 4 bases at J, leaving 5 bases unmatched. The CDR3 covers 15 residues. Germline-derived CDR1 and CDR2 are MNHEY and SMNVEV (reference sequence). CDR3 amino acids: CASSSRTGAYNEQFF. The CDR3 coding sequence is TGTGCCAGCAGTTCCCGGACAGGGGCATACAATGAGCAGTTCTTC.